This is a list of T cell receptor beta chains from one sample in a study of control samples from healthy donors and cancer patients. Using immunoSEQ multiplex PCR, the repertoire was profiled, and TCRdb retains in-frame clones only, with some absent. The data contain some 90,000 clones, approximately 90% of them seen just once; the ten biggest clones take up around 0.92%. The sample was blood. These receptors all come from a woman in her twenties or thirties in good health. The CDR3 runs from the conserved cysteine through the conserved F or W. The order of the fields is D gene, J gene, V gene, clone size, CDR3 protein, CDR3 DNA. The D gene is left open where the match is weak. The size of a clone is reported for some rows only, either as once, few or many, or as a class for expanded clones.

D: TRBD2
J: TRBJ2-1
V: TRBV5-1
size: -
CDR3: CASSGRGRAYNEQFF
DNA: TGCGCCAGCAGCGGCCGCGGGAGGGCCTACAATGAGCAGTTCTTC

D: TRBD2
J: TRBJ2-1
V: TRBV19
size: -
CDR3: CASKGIREGHNNEQFF
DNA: TGTGCCAGTAAGGGAATACGGGAGGGCCATAACAATGAGCAGTTCTTC

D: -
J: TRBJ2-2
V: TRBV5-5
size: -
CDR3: CASSLVQGELFF
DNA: TGTGCCAGCAGCTTGGTTCAGGGGGAGCTGTTTTTT

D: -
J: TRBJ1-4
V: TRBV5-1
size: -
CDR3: CASSLGSFGNEKLFF
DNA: TGCGCCAGCAGCTTGGGGAGTTTCGGTAATGAAAAACTGTTTTTT

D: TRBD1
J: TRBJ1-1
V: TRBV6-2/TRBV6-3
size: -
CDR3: CASSPIQGLVNTEAFF
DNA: TGTGCCAGCAGTCCCATACAGGGGTTGGTGAACACTGAAGCTTTCTTT

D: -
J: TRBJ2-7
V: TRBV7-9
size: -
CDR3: CASSLVSVAEQYF
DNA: TGTGCCAGCAGCTTAGTTTCCGTGGCCGAGCAGTACTTC

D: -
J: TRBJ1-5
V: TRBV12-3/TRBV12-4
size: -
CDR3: CASSFSNQPQHF
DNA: TGTGCCAGCAGTTTTAGCAATCAGCCCCAGCATTTT

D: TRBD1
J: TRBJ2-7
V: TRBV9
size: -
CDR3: CASSVGGTGIYEQYF
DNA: TGTGCCAGCAGCGTAGGCGGGACAGGGATATACGAGCAGTACTTC

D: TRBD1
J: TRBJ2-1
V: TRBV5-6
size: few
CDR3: CASSTFAGTGVLGNEQFF
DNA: TGTGCCAGCAGCACCTTCGCCGGGACAGGGGTCTTAGGTAATGAGCAGTTCTTC

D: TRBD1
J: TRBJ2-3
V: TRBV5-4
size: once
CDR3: CASSLAGRGRTDTQYF
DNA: TGTGCCAGCAGCTTGGCAGGCAGGGGGAGAACAGATACGCAGTATTTT

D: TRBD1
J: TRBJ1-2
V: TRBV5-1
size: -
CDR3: CASSASGGYYGYTF
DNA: TGCGCCAGCAGCGCCTCAGGGGGCTACTATGGCTACACCTTC

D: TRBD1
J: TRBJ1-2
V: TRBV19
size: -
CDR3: CASSIRQGGGYTF
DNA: TGTGCCAGTAGTATAAGACAGGGAGGGGGCTACACCTTC

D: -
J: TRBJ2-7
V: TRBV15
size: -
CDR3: CATSSGANYEQYF
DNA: TGTGCCACCAGCTCGGGGGCTAATTACGAGCAGTACTTC

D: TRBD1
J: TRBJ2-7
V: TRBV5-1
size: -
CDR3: CASSFGQGVLSYEQYF
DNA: TGCGCCAGCAGCTTCGGACAGGGGGTATTATCCTACGAGCAGTACTTC

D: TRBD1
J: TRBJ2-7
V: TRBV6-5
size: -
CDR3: CASSPYPDRDYEQYF
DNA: TGTGCCAGCAGCCCCTACCCGGACAGGGACTACGAGCAGTACTTC

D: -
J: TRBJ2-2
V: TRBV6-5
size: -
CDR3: CASSYGVGFSGELFF
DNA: TGTGCCAGCAGTTACGGGGTGGGGTTTTCCGGGGAGCTGTTTTTT

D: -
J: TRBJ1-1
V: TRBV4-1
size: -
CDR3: CASSQDPANTEAFF
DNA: TGCGCCAGCAGCCAAGATCCAGCGAACACTGAAGCTTTCTTT

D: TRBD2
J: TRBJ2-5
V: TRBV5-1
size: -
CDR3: CASRLMFRGRAVETQYF
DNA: TGCGCCAGCAGGTTGATGTTCCGCGGGAGGGCCGTAGAGACCCAGTACTTC

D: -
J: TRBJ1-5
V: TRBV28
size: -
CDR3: CASSLTRGGSQPQHF
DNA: TGTGCCAGCAGTTTAACGCGGGGAGGGTCTCAGCCCCAGCATTTT

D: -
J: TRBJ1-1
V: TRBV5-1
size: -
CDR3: CASSSQPNTEAFF
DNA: TGCGCCAGCAGCTCACAACCGAACACTGAAGCTTTCTTT

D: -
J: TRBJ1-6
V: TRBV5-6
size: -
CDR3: CASSSPIGGSNSPLHF
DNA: TGTGCCAGCAGCTCTCCCATCGGGGGATCCAATTCACCCCTCCACTTT

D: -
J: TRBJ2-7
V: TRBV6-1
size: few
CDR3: CASSEADGETYEQYF
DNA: TGTGCCAGCAGTGAAGCGGACGGGGAAACCTACGAGCAGTACTTC

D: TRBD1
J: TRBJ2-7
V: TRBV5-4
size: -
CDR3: CASSLPGDRGRHEQYF
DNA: TGTGCCAGCAGCCTACCGGGGGACAGGGGGCGCCACGAGCAGTACTTC

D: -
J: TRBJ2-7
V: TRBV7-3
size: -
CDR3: CASSKDGRTEQYF
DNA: TGTGCCAGCAGCAAGGACGGACGCACTGAGCAGTACTTC

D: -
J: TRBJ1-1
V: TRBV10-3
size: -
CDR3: CAIMEGDNTEAFF
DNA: TGTGCCATCATGGAGGGGGACAACACTGAAGCTTTCTTT

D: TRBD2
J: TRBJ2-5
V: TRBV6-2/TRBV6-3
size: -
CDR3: CASSGGAGGVQETQYF
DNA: TGTGCCAGCAGCGGGGGGGCGGGAGGGGTTCAAGAGACCCAGTACTTC

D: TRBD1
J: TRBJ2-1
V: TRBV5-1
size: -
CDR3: CASSLKGQGHNEQFF
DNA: TGCGCCAGCAGCTTGAAGGGACAGGGGCACAATGAGCAGTTCTTC

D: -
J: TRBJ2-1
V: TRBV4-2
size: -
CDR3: CASSGTNEQFF
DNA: TGTGCCAGCAGCGGAACCAATGAGCAGTTCTTC

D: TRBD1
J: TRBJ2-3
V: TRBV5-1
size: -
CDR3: CASSTGQDTDTQYF
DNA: TGCGCCAGCAGCACCGGACAGGACACAGATACGCAGTATTTT

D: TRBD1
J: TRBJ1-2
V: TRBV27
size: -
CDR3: CASRLTGGGGYTF
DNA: TGTGCCAGCAGGCTGACAGGGGGCGGAGGCTACACCTTC